A single sample gave rise to the 26 T cell receptor beta chains below, sequenced in a study of human T cells and chemical hapten exposure. Time point indicated: patch test 2, 6 weeks after DPC sensitization. Specified treatment: therapeutic diphenylcyclopropenone sensitization with weekly scalp DPC. Each CDR3 protein gets one entry after TCRdb re-called the RACE reads with MiXCR. The table has tens of thousands of distinct CDR3 sequences, 10% seen once. The source was whole blood, collected in connection with sensitization to the hapten diphenylcyclopropenone (DPC). The receptors were gathered from a woman aged 45-59 years with alopecia areata. Some clones in this sample may be carry-over from other donors' samples.

The chain employs TRBV18 and TRBJ1-4; D unclear. The germline V gene encodes CDR1 KGHSH and CDR2 LQKENI. The CDR3 spans 13 residues. Trimming took off 4 bases at V and 8 bases at J, with 11 bases between the two ends. CDR3 sequence reads: CASSLMTGEKLFF. The DNA for the CDR3 is TGTGCCAGCTCACTCATGACTGGGGAAAAACTGTTTTTT.

In this sample, this clonotype turned up many times. The rearrangement uses TRBV28 and TRBJ1-3, with D tentatively TRBD1 (5 bases). This CDR3 contains 14 residues. The V and J ends lost 5 bases and 3 bases respectively, with 11 bases between them. CDR1 and CDR2 (germline): MDHEN, SYDVKM. This CDR3 reads CASSRQGSGNTIYF. The CDR3 bases are TGTGCCAGCAGTCGCCAGGGTAGTGGAAACACCATATATTTT.

The table lists this clonotype with a few counts. The J gene is TRBJ2-3, the V gene TRBV12-3 or TRBV12-4; 8 bases agree with TRBD2. The CDR3 runs 15 residues. V was clipped by 7 bases and J by 2 bases; unmatched bases: 8. The CDR3 coding sequence is TGTGCCAGCAAAGTTTCGACTAGCGTCACAGATACGCAGTATTTT. Protein product: CASKVSTSVTDTQYF.

The rearrangement joins TRBV5-1 to TRBJ2-5, with 10 positions matching TRBD2. Germline lookup yields CDR1 SGHRS and CDR2 YFSETQ. J gave up 2 bases and V 2 bases, and 9 bases lay outside the gene matches. The CDR3 runs to 17 residues. The DNA of the CDR3 is TGCGCCAGCAGCTTACCCTTGGCTAGCGGGGGACAAGAGACCCAGTACTTC. This translates into CASSLPLASGGQETQYF.

The chain carries TRBV6-2 or TRBV6-3 and TRBJ1-4, with 7 bases matching TRBD1. The germline gives CDR1 MNHEY, CDR2 SVGEGT. After removal of 5 bases from V and 14 bases from J, the junction contained 11 bases not matched to a gene. This CDR3 has 13 residues. CDR3 region: CASSALRNRGLFF. The CDR3, as DNA: TGTGCCAGCAGTGCCCTGAGGAACAGGGGTCTGTTTTTT.

The V and J genes are TRBV2 and TRBJ2-2; TRBD2 aligns across 9 bases. CDR3 length equals 14 residues. V lost 5 bases to trimming and J lost 5 bases; unmatched junction nucleotides: 3. The germline gives CDR1 SNHLY, CDR2 FYNNEI. The CDR3 loop is CASSRLAETGELFF. The CDR3 nucleotides read TGTGCCAGCAGTAGACTAGCGGAAACCGGGGAGCTGTTTTTT.

In this sample, this clonotype turned up many times. The rearrangement joins TRBV27 to TRBJ2-7, with 7 nucleotides matching TRBD2. CDR3 length equals 16 residues. Germline CDR1 and CDR2: MNHEY and SMNVEV (reference sequence). With 6 bases clipped from V and 1 base from J, the junction kept 12 bases outside the gene matches. CDR3 protein: CASRPIRGVQSYEQYF. Written as DNA, the CDR3 is TGTGCCAGCAGACCGATCCGGGGGGTACAGTCCTACGAGCAGTACTTC.

This clonotype was counted many times. The chain couples TRBV9 to TRBJ1-6; D uncertain. CDR1 and CDR2 (germline): SGDLS, YYNGEE. This CDR3 region has 16 residues. V dropped 2 bases and J dropped 0 bases, with 9 bases sitting between them. The CDR3 DNA reads as TGTGCCAGCAGCGTGTCCGGGAGCTCCTATAATTCACCCCTCCACTTT. It is translated as CASSVSGSSYNSPLHF.

CDR3 sequence: CASSSGTGSKGYTF. CDR3 coding DNA: TGTGCCAGCAGTTCCGGGACAGGTTCGAAAGGCTACACCTTC. This chain links TRBV27 with TRBJ1-2; TRBD1 matches at 8 bases. The CDR3 contains 14 residues. V lost 4 bases and J lost 8; bases outside the gene matches: 9. Germline V gives CDR1 MNHEY, CDR2 SMNVEV (reference sequence).

This clonotype was picked up many times. CDR3 sequence: CASSPSQYRLRDTGELFF. The CDR3, as DNA: TGTGCCAGCAGTCCCAGCCAGTACAGGCTTAGGGACACCGGGGAGCTGTTTTTT. The chain recombines TRBV27 with TRBJ2-2, with D perhaps TRBD1 (5 bases). Germline lookup yields CDR1 MNHEY and CDR2 SMNVEV (reference sequence). V shed 5 bases and J shed 3 bases, with 22 bases lying between them. CDR3 length equals 18 residues.

This clonotype was found many times. The chain couples TRBV30 to TRBJ2-1; D not resolved. With 0 bases removed from V and 0 bases from J, the gap between germline ends came to 12 bases. The CDR3 length is 16 residues. Germline CDR1 is GTSNPN and CDR2 is SVGIG (reference sequence). In DNA form, the CDR3 reads TGTGCCTGGAGTGTACTATATCCAAGCTCCTACAATGAGCAGTTCTTC. This gives the protein CAWSVLYPSSYNEQFF.

The sample holds many counts of this clonotype. This chain uses TRBV7-2 with TRBJ2-1, with a possible D match to TRBD2 (6 bases). Germline V gene lookup returns CDR1 SGHTA and CDR2 FQGNSA. This CDR3 spans 19 amino acids. Trimming removed 2 bases at V and 0 bases at J, with 20 bases between. DNA of the CDR3: TGTGCCAGCAGCTTATGGCCGGGACTTTCGTTAAGCTCCTACAATGAGCAGTTCTTC. Protein sequence: CASSLWPGLSLSSYNEQFF.

The CDR3 sequence is CASSLAVVAEAFF. CDR3 in DNA: TGTGCCAGCAGCTTAGCTGTGGTGGCTGAAGCTTTCTTT. The V gene is TRBV7-9, the J gene TRBJ1-1; the D is unclear. V lost 0 bases, J lost 6 bases, and 8 bases lay in between. The CDR3 has 13 amino acids. Germline CDR1 is SEHNR and CDR2 is FQNEAQ (reference sequence).

This clonotype appeared many times. The CDR3 sequence: CASSVRGGSGELFF. CDR3 DNA: TGTGCCAGCAGCGTCCGCGGCGGGAGCGGGGAGCTGTTTTTT. The gene calls are TRBV7-7 and TRBJ2-2; 7 nucleotides match TRBD2. The CDR3 totals 14 residues. The germline CDR1 and CDR2 sequences are SSHAT and FNYEAQ (reference sequence). With 5 bases clipped from V and 7 bases from J, the junction kept 7 bases outside the gene matches.

This clonotype occurred a few times. The chain couples TRBV5-1 to TRBJ2-2; D is unresolved. The CDR3 runs 14 residues. The germline CDR1 and CDR2 sequences are SGHRS and YFSETQ. V was shortened by 1 base and J by 1 base, with 5 bases between the two germline ends. CDR3 DNA: TGCGCCAGCAGCTTGAATTGGAACACCGGGGAGCTGTTTTTT. Its translation is CASSLNWNTGELFF.

This clonotype came up a few times. The chain links TRBV7-6 to TRBJ1-1, with 7 bases aligning to TRBD1. Unmatched junction bases numbered 6, after V lost 5 bases and J lost 3 bases. Germline V CDR1 and CDR2: SGHVS, FNYEAQ. This CDR3 spans 14 amino acids. The CDR3 DNA sequence: TGTGCCAGCAGCCTGACAGGGACGGACACTGAAGCTTTCTTT. This gives the protein CASSLTGTDTEAFF.

In this sample, this clonotype turned up a few times. The V and J genes are TRBV9 and TRBJ2-1, with 15 bases identical to TRBD2. V shed 4 bases, J shed 7 bases, and the junction held 6 bases outside the gene matches. Germline V gene lookup returns CDR1 SGDLS and CDR2 YYNGEE. There are 16 residues in the CDR3. CDR3 residues: CASSSGLAGGRNEQFF. DNA of the CDR3: TGTGCCAGCAGCTCGGGACTAGCGGGAGGACGGAATGAGCAGTTCTTC.

The table lists this clonotype with many counts. This chain joins TRBV7-2 and TRBJ2-4; unclear D gene. Between the trimmed V and J ends, which lost 1 base and 6 bases, there was a span of 22 bases. There are 18 residues in the CDR3. Germline assignment: CDR1 SGHTA and CDR2 FQGNSA. The CDR3 loop is CASSLVGSAYGARNIQYF. DNA of the CDR3: TGTGCCAGCAGCTTAGTAGGGTCGGCCTATGGAGCCCGAAACATTCAGTACTTC.

This clonotype was observed a handful of times. This chain joins TRBV20-1 and TRBJ2-5; TRBD1 or TRBD2 may be the D gene (5 bases each). Germline V gene sequence: CDR1 DFQATT, CDR2 SNEGSKA (reference sequence). The CDR3 covers 13 residues. Between the trimmed V and J ends, which lost 1 base and 5 bases, there was a span of 11 bases. DNA for the CDR3: TGCAGTGCTAGAGGCCTAGCAGGGGAGACCCAGTACTTC. Its protein is CSARGLAGETQYF.

This chain links TRBV5-4 with TRBJ1-1; D possibly corresponds to TRBD1 (5 bases). Per germline, CDR1 SGHNT and CDR2 YYREEE (reference sequence). V was clipped by 4 bases and J by 0 bases, with 10 bases between them. There are 14 residues in the CDR3. Here the CDR3 reads CASSADTMNTEAFF. The CDR3 DNA reads TGTGCCAGCAGCGCGGACACCATGAACACTGAAGCTTTCTTT.

This clonotype appeared many times. The chain carries TRBV10-1 and TRBJ2-5, with 9 bases identical to TRBD1. The V segment lost 3 bases and the J segment 11 bases; nucleotides outside the gene matches: 13. Per the germline V gene, CDR1 is WNHNN and CDR2 is SYGVQD (reference sequence). The CDR3 loop spans 15 amino acids. The CDR3 nucleotides read TGCGCCAGCAGTGAATACGGGACAGGGCTCCAGGGACAGTACTTC. This codes for CASSEYGTGLQGQYF.

This chain connects TRBV7-9 to TRBJ1-2; no clear D. The CDR3 contains 13 residues. V was shortened by 3 bases and J by 8 bases, with 13 bases between the two germline ends. Per germline, CDR1 SEHNR and CDR2 FQNEAQ (reference sequence). CDR3 sequence (DNA): TGTGCCAGCAGCTTGACGGCGATCATGGGCTACACCTTC. It is translated as CASSLTAIMGYTF. Supplemented by reference TRBV7-9 and TRBJ1-2, the full variable domain reads DTGVSQNPRHKITKRGQNVTFRCDPISEHNRLYWYRQTLGQGPEFLTYFQNEAQLEKSRLLSDRFSAERPKGSFSTLEIQRTEQGDSAMYLCASSLTAIMGYTFGSGTRLTVV.

There are many counts of this clonotype. The chain carries TRBV12-3 or TRBV12-4 and TRBJ2-1, with a weak D call TRBD2 (5 bases). The CDR3 spans 13 residues. V lost 1 base, J lost 7 bases, and 8 bases lay in between. CDR3 sequence reads: CASSLGGVNEQFF. The DNA of the CDR3 is TGTGCCAGCAGTTTAGGGGGAGTGAATGAGCAGTTCTTC.

This sequence joins TRBV19 and TRBJ2-3, with a weak D call TRBD1 (5 bases). CDR1 is LNHDA, CDR2 SQIVND, per germline (reference sequence). CDR3 length equals 16 residues. Trimming removed 2 bases at V and 3 bases at J, with 15 bases between. CDR3 DNA sequence: TGTGCCAGTAGTATAAGTTCCAGGGCGACGACAGATACGCAGTATTTT. Its translation is CASSISSRATTDTQYF.

This clonotype was observed at least ten times. The chain couples TRBV6-1 to TRBJ2-1; D is undetermined. V was trimmed by 6 bases and J by 5 bases, leaving 14 bases between them. The CDR3 totals 14 residues. Germline loops: CDR1 MNHNS, CDR2 SASEGT. The CDR3 is CASSLLPVNNEQFF. DNA of the CDR3: TGTGCCAGCAGCCTTCTCCCGGTCAACAATGAGCAGTTCTTC.

There are many counts of this clonotype. The chain recombines TRBV9 with TRBJ2-1; 10 bases align to TRBD2. There are 14 residues in the CDR3. V trimming: 4 bases; J trimming: 3 bases; junction bases outside the gene matches: 1. CDR1 SGDLS and CDR2 YYNGEE come from the germline V gene. CDR3 in amino acids: CASSLAGDYNEQFF. CDR3 sequence (DNA): TGTGCCAGCAGCCTAGCGGGGGACTACAATGAGCAGTTCTTC.